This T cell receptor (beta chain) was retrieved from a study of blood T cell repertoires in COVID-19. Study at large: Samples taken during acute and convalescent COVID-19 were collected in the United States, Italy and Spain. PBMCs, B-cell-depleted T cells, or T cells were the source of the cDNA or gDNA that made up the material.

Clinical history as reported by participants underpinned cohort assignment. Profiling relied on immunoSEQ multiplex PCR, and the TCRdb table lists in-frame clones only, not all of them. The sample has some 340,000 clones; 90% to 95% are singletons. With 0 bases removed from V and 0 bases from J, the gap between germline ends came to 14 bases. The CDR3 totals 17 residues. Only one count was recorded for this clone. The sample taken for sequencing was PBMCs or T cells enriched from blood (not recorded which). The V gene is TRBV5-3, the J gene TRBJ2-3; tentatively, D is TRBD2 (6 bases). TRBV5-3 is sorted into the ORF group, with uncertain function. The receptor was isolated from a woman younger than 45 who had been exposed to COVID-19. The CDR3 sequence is CARSLAGGSCSTDTQYF. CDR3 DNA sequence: TGTGCCAGAAGCTTGGCCGGGGGTAGCTGTAGCACAGATACGCAGTATTTT.